The 8 T cell receptor beta chains listed next were all sequenced from one sample in a study of regulatory T cells in long-lasting Graves disease. Specified time point: newly diagnosed GD, antithyroid drugs for less than 3 months. Researchers made the TCR library from RNA that was extracted from PBMCs. Assembly of TCR beta libraries relied on iRepertoire HTBI primers together with Arm-PCR of CDR3 regions. Each CDR3 protein is one row after TCRdb ran MiXCR on the multiplex PCR reads. The sample has 400,000 to 500,000 distinct CDR3 sequences, around 15% seen once. The sample was also reused in another study, on T cells in Graves' hyperthyroidism and ophthalmopathy.

The material was peripheral blood mononuclear cells (PBMCs), obtained at new diagnosis, from a patient treated with antithyroid drugs. The receptor source for this set is a woman aged 25 to 45 with Graves disease.

This clonotype appeared many times. V usage is TRBV11-3 and J usage is TRBJ2-1, with TRBD2 matching 12 bases. V lost 1 base and J lost 6; bases outside the gene matches: 4. The CDR3 spans 16 residues. Per the germline V gene, CDR1 is SGHNT and CDR2 is YENEEA. CDR3 loop: CASSLGTSGNINEQFF. For the CDR3, the DNA is TGTGCCAGCAGCTTAGGGACTAGCGGGAATATCAATGAGCAGTTCTTC.

The sample holds many counts of this clonotype. The chain joins TRBV20-1 to TRBJ1-1; the D is unclear. The germline V gene has CDR1 DFQATT and CDR2 SNEGSKA (reference sequence). This CDR3 has 13 amino acids. With 1 base removed from V and 2 bases from J, the gap between germline ends came to 8 bases. The CDR3 sequence: CSARVTVNTEAFF. The CDR3 DNA reads as TGCAGTGCTAGAGTAACAGTAAACACTGAAGCTTTCTTT.

This clonotype occurred many times. The chain joins TRBV11-2 to TRBJ2-7; no reliable D call. With 0 bases removed from V and 2 bases from J, the gap between germline ends came to 11 bases. Germline V gives CDR1 SGHAT, CDR2 FQNNGV. This CDR3 is built from 15 residues. This CDR3 is CASSLDLQEAYEQYF. The CDR3 coding sequence is TGTGCCAGCAGCTTAGATCTGCAGGAAGCCTACGAGCAGTACTTC.

V and J are TRBV6-1 and TRBJ2-2; 7 bases are shared with TRBD1. V was pared by 4 bases and J by 3 bases, with 2 bases of the junction left unmatched. Per germline, CDR1 MNHNS and CDR2 SASEGT. The CDR3 has 14 residues. The CDR3 nucleotides read TGTGCCAGCAGTGCACAGGGGTACACCGGGGAGCTGTTTTTT. Translating gives CASSAQGYTGELFF.

This clonotype was seen many times. The rearrangement links TRBV28 to TRBJ2-1, with 12 bases that match TRBD2. The trim removed 5 bases at V and 8 bases at J, leaving 10 bases unmatched. This CDR3 comprises 16 residues. The germline gives CDR1 MDHEN, CDR2 SYDVKM. CDR3 bases: TGTGCCAGCAGTGAGACTAGCGGGAGTGCCCCCCATGAGCAGTTCTTC. Translation: CASSETSGSAPHEQFF.

CDR3 nucleotide sequence: TGTGCCAGCAGCGTAGAGGGGACTAGCGGGAATCAAGAGACCCAGTACTTC. It encodes CASSVEGTSGNQETQYF. The chain uses TRBV7-8 and TRBJ2-5, with TRBD2 identical over 13 bases. This CDR3 has 17 amino acids. Germline trimming cut 5 bases from V and 2 bases from J; bases unmatched to any gene: 8. Germline assignment: CDR1 SGHVS and CDR2 FQNEAQ.

The chain is built from TRBV5-5 and TRBJ2-2, with D perhaps matching TRBD2 (6 bases). Germline-derived CDR1 and CDR2 are SGHKS and YYEKEE (reference sequence). The CDR3 runs 15 residues. V gave up 0 bases and J gave up 7 bases, with 13 bases separating them. The CDR3 DNA follows: TGTGCCAGCAGCTTGGAAGGGAGGAAACGCGGGGAGCTGTTTTTT. Amino acids: CASSLEGRKRGELFF. Drawing the rest from reference TRBV5-5 and TRBJ2-2, the complete variable domain is DAGVTQSPTHLIKTRGQQVTLRCSPISGHKSVSWYQQVLGQGPQFIFQYYEKEERGRGNFPDRFSARQFPNYSSELNVNALLLGDSALYLCASSLEGRKRGELFFGEGSRLTVL.

This clonotype turned up a few times. This chain connects TRBV6-9 to TRBJ2-1, with 8 bases lining up with TRBD2. Germline V gene data show CDR1 as MNHGY and CDR2 as SVAAGI. With V trimmed by 3 bases and J by 4 bases, 11 bases remained unmatched. This CDR3 is 17 amino acids long. In DNA, the CDR3 is TGTGCCAGCAGTTACGCTGCCTTAGCGGGACTGTACAATGAGCAGTTCTTC. It translates to CASSYAALAGLYNEQFF.